These T cell receptor beta chains were read from a single sample in a study of cytomegalovirus exposure and HLA in healthy donors. Using immunoSEQ multiplex PCR, the repertoire was profiled, and TCRdb retains in-frame clones only, with some absent. The table includes 65,000 or so clones, about 94% detected once. The sequencing sample was made of PBMCs. Every receptor here comes from a man aged 18 to 30 in good health and CMV-seropositive. Each CDR3 is given with its conserved first and last residue. D genes are given only for firm matches. Expanded clones get a size class; other rows say once, few or many, or leave the size out.

J gene,D gene,V gene,clone size,CDR3 DNA,CDR3 protein
TRBJ1-1,TRBD1,TRBV14,.,TGTGCCAGCAGCCGGGGACAGGGCGTTATTTACCCGAACACTGAAGCTTTCTTT,CASSRGQGVIYPNTEAFF
TRBJ2-7,TRBD2,TRBV5-6,.,TGTGCCAGCAGAGGCTTAGAAACTAGCGGGAGCACCGAGCAGTACTTC,CASRGLETSGSTEQYF
TRBJ1-5,.,TRBV19,.,TGTGCCAGTAGTGCCAGGGAAAAACAGCCCCAGCATTTT,CASSAREKQPQHF
TRBJ1-5,.,TRBV6-1,once,TGTGCCAGCAGTGACACAGCTGGAATCCAGCCCCAGCATTTT,CASSDTAGIQPQHF
TRBJ1-2,TRBD1,TRBV19,.,TGTGCCAGTAGTATCGGACAGGGAAATGGCTACACCTTC,CASSIGQGNGYTF
TRBJ1-5,TRBD1,TRBV28,.,TGTGCCAGCAGTGATCTGTCTTTTGGGACAGCCATTAAATCTAGCAATCAGCCCCAGCATTTT,CASSDLSFGTAIKSSNQPQHF
TRBJ1-1,.,TRBV19,.,TGTGCCAGTAGTATATGGCGGGGCACTGAAGCTTTCTTT,CASSIWRGTEAFF
TRBJ2-7,TRBD1,TRBV28,.,TGTGCCAGCAGTTTACCCAGGGACAGAAGGGCTCAGGACGAGCAGTACTTC,CASSLPRDRRAQDEQYF
TRBJ2-1,.,TRBV7-3,.,TGTGCCAGCAGCCCGACAGGGACTGGTGAGCAGTTCTTC,CASSPTGTGEQFF
TRBJ1-3,.,TRBV9,.,TGTGCCAGCAGCGTAGACGCGGGGGCCTCTGGAAACACCATATATTTT,CASSVDAGASGNTIYF
TRBJ2-1,.,TRBV30,.,TGTGCCTGGAGTGGGAGACAGAGGAGCTCCTACAATGAGCAGTTCTTC,CAWSGRQRSSYNEQFF
TRBJ2-1,.,TRBV11-2,.,TGTGCCAGCAGCTTACAGGGTCCCCTTAGCTCCTACAATGAGCAGTTCTTC,CASSLQGPLSSYNEQFF
TRBJ1-4,.,TRBV4-1,.,TGCGCCAGCAGCCAAGAAAGGGGTAAGGGGAATGAAAAACTGTTTTTT,CASSQERGKGNEKLFF
TRBJ1-1,.,TRBV7-3,few,TGTGCCAGCAGCTTCAAGGGAGACACTGAAGCTTTCTTT,CASSFKGDTEAFF
TRBJ2-3,TRBD2,TRBV7-2,.,TGTGCCAGCAGCTTGCTAGCGGGAGGGCCCCTAACAGATACGCAGTATTTT,CASSLLAGGPLTDTQYF
TRBJ1-4,.,TRBV13,.,TGTGCCAGCAGCAAAGGAGCTAATGAAAAACTGTTTTTT,CASSKGANEKLFF
TRBJ1-1,TRBD1,TRBV29-1,.,TGCAGCGTTGAAAAGTCGGGACAGGCCGATGAAGCTTTCTTT,CSVEKSGQADEAFF
TRBJ2-7,TRBD1,TRBV6-1,.,TGTGCCAGCAGTACCGAGTGGGCAGGGGGCTGGGAGCAGTACTTC,CASSTEWAGGWEQYF
TRBJ2-2,.,TRBV7-3,.,TGTGCCAGCAGCTCCCCGAATAGTATCGGGGAGCTGTTTTTT,CASSSPNSIGELFF
TRBJ2-7,.,TRBV28,.,TGTGCCAGCAGTCCAAACAGGGACGAGCAGTACTTC,CASSPNRDEQYF
TRBJ1-1,.,TRBV6-1,.,TGTGCCAGCACCCGCGTCATGAACACTGAAGCTTTCTTT,CASTRVMNTEAFF
TRBJ1-1,.,TRBV30,.,TGTGCCTGGAGTACCTCCCAGGACACTGAAGCTTTCTTT,CAWSTSQDTEAFF
TRBJ1-1,TRBD1,TRBV29-1,.,TGCAGCTGTGACACCGACAGGGCCGACACTGAAGCTTTCTTT,CSCDTDRADTEAFF
TRBJ2-7,TRBD1,TRBV9,.,TGTGCCAGCGGCCCGGGACAGGGGCTCGAGGAGCAGTACTTC,CASGPGQGLEEQYF
TRBJ1-5,TRBD1,TRBV28,.,TGTGCCAGCACAACCCCAGGGGGTATTCAGCCCCAGCATTTT,CASTTPGGIQPQHF
TRBJ2-1,TRBD1,TRBV7-8,.,TGTGCCAGCAGATGGACAGGCGCCAGCTCCTACAATGAGCAGTTCTTC,CASRWTGASSYNEQFF
TRBJ2-5,TRBD2,TRBV12-5,.,TGTGCTAGTGGTTTAGATACTAGCGGGGTTAAAGAGACCCAGTACTTC,CASGLDTSGVKETQYF
TRBJ1-5,.,TRBV28,.,TGTGCCAGCAGTTTAGTGGGCTATAGCAATCAGCCCCAGCATTTT,CASSLVGYSNQPQHF
TRBJ2-3,.,TRBV5-4,.,TGTGCCAGCAGCTTACAGGGTGGGGATACGCAGTATTTT,CASSLQGGDTQYF
TRBJ2-6,TRBD2,TRBV4-1,.,TGCGCCAGCAGCAATCTGGTCGCGGGGGTGTCTGGGGCCAACGTCCTGACTTTC,CASSNLVAGVSGANVLTF
TRBJ2-7,TRBD2,TRBV5-6,.,TGTGCCAGCAGCCGACTAGCGGGATCCTACGAGCAGTACTTC,CASSRLAGSYEQYF
TRBJ2-2,TRBD1,TRBV7-3,.,TGTGCCAGCAGCCGACAGGGGACCGGGGAGCTGTTTTTT,CASSRQGTGELFF
TRBJ2-3,TRBD2,TRBV5-4,.,TGTGCCAGCAGCCCGCGGACTAGCGGGAGCACAGATACGCAGTATTTT,CASSPRTSGSTDTQYF
TRBJ2-7,.,TRBV6-5,.,TGTGCCAGCAGTTATGGGCAGGGCACCTACGAGCAGTACTTC,CASSYGQGTYEQYF
TRBJ1-1,TRBD1,TRBV7-2,.,TGTGCCAGCAGCCCACAGGGGGGATTGAACACTGAAGCTTTCTTT,CASSPQGGLNTEAFF
TRBJ1-1,TRBD1,TRBV5-1,.,TGCGCCAGCAGCCCCGTGACAGGGAAGAACACTGAAGCTTTCTTT,CASSPVTGKNTEAFF
TRBJ1-6,.,TRBV10-3,.,TGTGCCATCAGCGCAACTAATAATTCACCCCTCCACTTT,CAISATNNSPLHF
TRBJ2-2,TRBD1,TRBV28,.,TGTGCCAGCAGTTTCCCCCTCGGGACAGGCGGGTCCGGGGAGCTGTTTTTT,CASSFPLGTGGSGELFF
TRBJ2-5,TRBD2,TRBV11-3,.,TGTGCCAGCAGCTTGGGCGGGAGGGAGACCCAGTACTTC,CASSLGGRETQYF
TRBJ1-6,TRBD1,TRBV30,once,TGTGCCTGGAGTGGGACAGGTGATTCACCCCTCCACTTT,CAWSGTGDSPLHF
TRBJ2-1,.,TRBV7-8,once,TGTGCCAGCAGCGCGGGGGCAGGGGACTCCTACAATGAGCAGTTCTTC,CASSAGAGDSYNEQFF
TRBJ1-5,TRBD1,TRBV6-1,.,TGTGCCAGCAGTGAGGACAGGGGGCTTAATCAGCCCCAGCATTTT,CASSEDRGLNQPQHF